There are a few counts of the clone carrying this T cell receptor (beta chain). Its matching antigen is unknown. The data were obtained in a study of CD8 T cells in ankylosing spondylitis. Whole-study results and caveats: A number of the motif variants had already been described in reactive arthritis synovial fluid and blood. Reported data indicate significant enrichment of disease-linked clones within matched ankylosing spondylitis synovial fluid. One TCR beta motif, made up of roughly eight highly homologous variants, appeared characteristic of ankylosing spondylitis blood.

Trimming left V 2 bases short and J 2 bases short, with 11 bases between. Germline V gene lookup returns CDR1 SGDLS and CDR2 YYNGEE. The CDR3 spans 15 residues. Quantitative 5'-RACE with molecular barcodes produced the TCR beta libraries. TCRdb fed the 5' RACE reads into MiXCR, producing one record per CDR3 protein. The table lists about 150,000 distinct CDR3 sequences, 44% of them singletons. The receptor was isolated from a male donor with ankylosing spondylitis. Specimen: synovial fluid, either unsorted or a sorted T cell fraction (not recorded which). V gene TRBV9 combines with J gene TRBJ1-3; D possibly corresponds to TRBD1 (5 bases). The CDR3 reads CASSVSWGTGNTIYF. The CDR3 nucleotides read TGTGCCAGCAGCGTCTCGTGGGGGACTGGAAACACCATATATTTT.